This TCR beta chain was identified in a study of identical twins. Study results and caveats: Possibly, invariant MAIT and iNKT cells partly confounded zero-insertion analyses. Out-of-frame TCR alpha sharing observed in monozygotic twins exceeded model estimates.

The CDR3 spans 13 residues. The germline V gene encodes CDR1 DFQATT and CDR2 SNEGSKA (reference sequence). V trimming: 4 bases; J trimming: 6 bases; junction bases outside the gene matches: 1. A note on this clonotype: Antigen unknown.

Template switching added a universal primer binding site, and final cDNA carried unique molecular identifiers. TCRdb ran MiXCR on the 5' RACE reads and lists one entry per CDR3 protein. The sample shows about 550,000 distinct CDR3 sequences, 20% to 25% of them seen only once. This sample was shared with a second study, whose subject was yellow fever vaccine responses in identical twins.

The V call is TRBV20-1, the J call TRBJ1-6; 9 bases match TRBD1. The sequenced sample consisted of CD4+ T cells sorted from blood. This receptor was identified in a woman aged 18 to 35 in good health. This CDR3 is CSATTGGNSPLHF. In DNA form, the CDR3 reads TGCAGTGCTACGACAGGGGGTAATTCACCCCTCCACTTT.